A selection of T cell receptor beta chains follows, all from one sample in a study of blood T cells in healthy people across ages. From the 5' RACE reads, TCRdb called clonotypes with MiXCR, one entry per CDR3 protein. Of around 1,800,000 distinct CDR3 sequences in the sample, roughly 43% were seen once. Sequencing was carried out using blood. These receptors all come from a human donor in good health. Each CDR3 is given with its conserved first and last residue.

13	TRBV2	TRBJ1-1	CASSERVGLEAFF
14	TRBV5-1	TRBJ2-1	CASSLGVGSDEQFF
15	TRBV12-3/TRBV12-4	TRBJ2-7	CASSLEGVLTYEQYF
12	TRBV20-1	TRBJ1-2	CSARGGNGGYTF
14	TRBV20-1	-	CSARDFGQLETQYF
17	TRBV2	TRBJ2-6	CASSEGTGFAGANVLTF
13	TRBV9	TRBJ1-1	CASSGRGGVEAFF
14	TRBV12-3/TRBV12-4	TRBJ2-4	CASAVTVTENIQYF
14	TRBV11-2	-	CASSPMLTRETQYF
12	TRBV3-1	TRBJ1-2	CASSLRDRSYTF
15	TRBV5-1	TRBJ1-2	CASSRNDGREDGYTF
13	TRBV24-1	TRBJ2-3	CATSDINGKDEYF
14	TRBV29-1	TRBJ1-2	CSVDSRDRVNGYTF
15	TRBV7-9	TRBJ1-1	CASSLVQESNTEAFF
14	TRBV6-5	TRBJ1-6	CASSYQEGASPLHF
13	TRBV2	TRBJ1-2	CASRDQGRYGYTF
15	TRBV12-3/TRBV12-4	TRBJ2-7	CASRPGRGRVNEQYF
14	TRBV14	TRBJ2-7	CASSQSRGTYEQYF
15	TRBV7-2	TRBJ2-2	CASSNRAMNTGELFF
14	TRBV7-2	TRBJ1-4	CASSRTGGGEKLFF
16	TRBV10-3	TRBJ2-1	CAIRGERDTSYNEQFF
13	TRBV29-1	TRBJ1-2	CSVISDRAYGYTF
18	TRBV4-2	TRBJ1-5	CASSHTQIVGGRTQPQHF
15	TRBV2	TRBJ2-3	CASSDLAVGTDTQYF
16	TRBV5-1	TRBJ2-1	CASSLFRPPTYNEQFF
18	TRBV4-3	TRBJ2-6	CASSQVSGEYSGANVLTF
16	TRBV6-6	TRBJ1-2	CASSSPFWQGAGGYTF
13	TRBV6-6	TRBJ2-3	CASSYVYGDTQYF
13	TRBV6-6	TRBJ1-2	CATGRTRYYGYTF
15	TRBV11-2	-	CASSLGGSEGETQYF
16	TRBV2	TRBJ2-3	CASSAGTGVQTDTQYF
16	TRBV24-1	TRBJ1-5	CATSDQQGAAGQPQHF
14	TRBV10-2	TRBJ2-7	CASSGYRDAYEQYF
12	TRBV29-1	TRBJ2-7	CSVGASSYEQYF
13	TRBV29-1	TRBJ2-5	CSVSVGGMETQYF
21	TRBV2	TRBJ2-7	CASSINRRQGSGSYNTYEQYF